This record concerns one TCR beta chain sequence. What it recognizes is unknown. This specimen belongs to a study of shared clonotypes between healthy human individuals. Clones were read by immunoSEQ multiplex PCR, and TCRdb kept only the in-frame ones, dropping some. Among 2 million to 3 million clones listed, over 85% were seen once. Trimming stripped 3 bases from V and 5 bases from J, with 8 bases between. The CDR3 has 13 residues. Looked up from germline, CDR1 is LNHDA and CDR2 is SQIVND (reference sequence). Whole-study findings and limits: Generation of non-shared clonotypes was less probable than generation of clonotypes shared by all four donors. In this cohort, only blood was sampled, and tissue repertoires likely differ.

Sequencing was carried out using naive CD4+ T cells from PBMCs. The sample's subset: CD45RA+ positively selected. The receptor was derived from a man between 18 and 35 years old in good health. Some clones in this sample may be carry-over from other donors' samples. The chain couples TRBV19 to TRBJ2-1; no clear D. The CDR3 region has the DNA TGTGCCAGTAGTATCACAGCAGACAATGAGCAGTTCTTC. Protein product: CASSITADNEQFF. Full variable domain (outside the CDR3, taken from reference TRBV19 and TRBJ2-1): DGGITQSPKYLFRKEGQNVTLSCEQNLNHDAMYWYRQDPGQGLRLIYYSQIVNDFQKGDIAEGYSVSREKKESFPLTVTSAQKNPTAFYLCASSITADNEQFFGPGTRLTVL.